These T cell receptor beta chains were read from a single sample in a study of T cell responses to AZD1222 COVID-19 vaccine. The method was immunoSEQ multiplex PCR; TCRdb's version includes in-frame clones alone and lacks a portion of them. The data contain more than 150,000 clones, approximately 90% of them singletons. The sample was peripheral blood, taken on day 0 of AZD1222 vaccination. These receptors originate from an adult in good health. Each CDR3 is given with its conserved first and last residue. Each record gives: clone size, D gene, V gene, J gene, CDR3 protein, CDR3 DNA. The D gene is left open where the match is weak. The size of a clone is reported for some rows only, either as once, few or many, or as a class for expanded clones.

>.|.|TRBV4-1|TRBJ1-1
CATGSGDLNTEAFF
TGCGCCACAGGATCAGGGGATTTGAACACTGAAGCTTTCTTT
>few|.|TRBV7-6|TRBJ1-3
CASSLGTESSGNTIYF
TGTGCCAGCAGCTTAGGCACAGAATCCTCTGGAAACACCATATATTTT
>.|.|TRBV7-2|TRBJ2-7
CASSLAGGGEQYF
TGTGCCAGCAGCTTAGCGGGAGGGGGCGAGCAGTACTTC
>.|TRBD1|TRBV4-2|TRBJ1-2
CASSQARQGAGGYTF
TGTGCCAGCAGCCAAGCCAGACAGGGAGCGGGCGGCTACACCTTC
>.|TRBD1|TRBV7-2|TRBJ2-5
CASSLTSGGQETQYF
TGTGCCAGCAGCTTAACGTCAGGGGGTCAAGAGACCCAGTACTTC
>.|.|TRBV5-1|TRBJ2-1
CASSLEQLRYNEQFF
TGCGCCAGCAGCTTGGAACAGTTACGTTACAATGAGCAGTTCTTC
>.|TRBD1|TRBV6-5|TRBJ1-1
CASSRDRGVTEAFF
TGTGCCAGCAGTAGGGACAGGGGGGTCACTGAAGCTTTCTTT
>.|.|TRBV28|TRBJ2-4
CASSLSTGPGVKNIQYF
TGTGCCAGCAGTTTAAGTACGGGTCCGGGAGTCAAAAACATTCAGTACTTC
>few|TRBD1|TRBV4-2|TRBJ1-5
CASSQDRGLKPQHF
TGTGCCAGCAGCCAAGACAGGGGGCTTAAGCCCCAGCATTTT
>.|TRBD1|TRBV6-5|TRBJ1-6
CASSYGTEGNSPLHF
TGTGCCAGCAGTTACGGGACAGAAGGAAATTCACCCCTCCACTTT
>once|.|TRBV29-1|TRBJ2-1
CSVEGLEDNEQFF
TGCAGCGTTGAAGGACTGGAAGACAATGAGCAGTTCTTC
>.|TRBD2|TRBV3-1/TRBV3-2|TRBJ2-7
CASSQSSSGGLTYEQYF
TGTGCCAGCAGCCAAAGCTCCTCGGGGGGGCTGACCTACGAGCAGTACTTC
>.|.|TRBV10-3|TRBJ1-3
CAISGGRSGNTIYF
TGTGCCATCAGTGGGGGGCGCTCTGGAAACACCATATATTTT
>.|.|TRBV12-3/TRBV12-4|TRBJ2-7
CASSRGGSYEQYF
TGTGCCAGCAGTAGGGGGGGGTCCTACGAGCAGTACTTC
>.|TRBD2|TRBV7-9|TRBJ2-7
CASSLGGGFYEQYF
TGTGCCAGCAGCTTAGGGGGAGGGTTCTACGAGCAGTACTTC
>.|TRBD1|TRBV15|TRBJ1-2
CATSRGEGASGYTF
TGTGCCACCAGCAGAGGGGAGGGGGCTAGTGGCTACACCTTC
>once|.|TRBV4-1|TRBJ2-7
CASSQPVGGVSYEQYF
TGCGCCAGCAGCCAGCCTGTTGGTGGGGTTTCCTACGAGCAGTACTTC
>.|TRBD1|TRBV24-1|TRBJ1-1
CATSDRTGGTEAFF
TGTGCCACCAGTGATAGGACAGGGGGCACTGAAGCTTTCTTT
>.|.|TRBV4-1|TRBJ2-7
CASSQVGGYEQYF
TGCGCCAGCAGCCAAGTTGGAGGATACGAGCAGTACTTC
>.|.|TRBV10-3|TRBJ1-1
CAIQSGGNTEAFF
TGTGCCATCCAGTCAGGTGGGAACACTGAAGCTTTCTTT
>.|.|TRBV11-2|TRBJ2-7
CASSFGGLAYEQYF
TGTGCCAGCAGCTTTGGGGGTCTCGCCTACGAGCAGTACTTC
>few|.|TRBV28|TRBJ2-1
CASSLTTTGQFF
TGTGCCAGCAGTTTGACCACCACAGGGCAGTTCTTC
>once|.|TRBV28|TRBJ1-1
CASRPTGNEAFF
TGTGCCAGCAGACCAACAGGGAATGAAGCTTTCTTT
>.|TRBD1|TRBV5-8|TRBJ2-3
CASSPGGRGDTQYF
TGTGCCAGCAGCCCAGGGGGCCGGGGAGATACGCAGTATTTT
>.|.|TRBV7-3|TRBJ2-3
CASSPSGDTQYF
TGTGCCAGCAGCCCGTCTGGTGATACGCAGTATTTT
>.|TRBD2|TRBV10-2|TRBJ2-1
CASSDGTSGRLIGEQFF
TGCGCCAGCAGTGACGGGACTAGCGGGAGATTAATTGGTGAGCAGTTCTTC
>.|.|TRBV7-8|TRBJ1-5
CASSPASQPQHF
TGTGCCAGCAGCCCCGCAAGTCAGCCCCAGCATTTT
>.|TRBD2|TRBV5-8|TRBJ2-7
CASSAGTSSYEQYF
TGTGCCAGCAGCGCCGGGACTAGCTCCTACGAGCAGTACTTC
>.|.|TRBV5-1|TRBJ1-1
CASSYITGNTYTEAFF
TGCGCCAGCAGCTACATAACAGGGAATACGTACACTGAAGCTTTCTTT
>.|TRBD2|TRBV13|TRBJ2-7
CASSSGTSGPSYEQYF
TGTGCCAGCAGCTCTGGGACTAGCGGACCCTCCTACGAGCAGTACTTC
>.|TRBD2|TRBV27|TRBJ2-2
CASRSSGRAYTGELFF
TGTGCCAGCAGGTCTAGCGGGAGGGCCTACACCGGGGAGCTGTTTTTT
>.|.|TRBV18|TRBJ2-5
CASSPRGLVETQYF
TGTGCCAGCTCTCCCAGGGGTTTAGTGGAGACCCAGTACTTC
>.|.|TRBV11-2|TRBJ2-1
CASSTYSSSYNEQFF
TGTGCCAGCAGCACCTACTCGAGCTCCTACAATGAGCAGTTCTTC
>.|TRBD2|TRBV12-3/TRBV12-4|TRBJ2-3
CASSPGLDQYF
TGTGCCAGCAGTCCTGGACTAGATCAGTATTTT
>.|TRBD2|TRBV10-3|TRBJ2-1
CAISESGLAGVLNEQFF
TGTGCCATCAGTGAGTCAGGTCTAGCGGGAGTTCTCAATGAGCAGTTCTTC
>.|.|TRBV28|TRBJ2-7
CASSPADRSSYEQYF
TGTGCCAGCAGCCCCGCTGACAGGAGCTCCTACGAGCAGTACTTC
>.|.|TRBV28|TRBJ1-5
CASSLLSSNQPQHF
TGTGCCAGCAGTTTGTTGAGTAGCAATCAGCCCCAGCATTTT
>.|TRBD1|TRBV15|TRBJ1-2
CATSRGDRADYGYTF
TGTGCCACCAGCAGAGGGGACAGGGCAGACTATGGCTACACCTTC
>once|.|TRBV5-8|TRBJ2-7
CASSLLSTNGYEQYF
TGTGCCAGCAGCTTGTTGTCGACAAATGGTTACGAGCAGTACTTC
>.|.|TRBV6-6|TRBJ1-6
CASETSGAGNSPLHF
TGTGCCAGCGAAACTTCCGGAGCAGGGAATTCACCCCTCCACTTT
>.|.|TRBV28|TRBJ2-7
CASSLGGAGASYEQYF
TGTGCCAGCAGTTTAGGAGGGGCAGGGGCCTCCTACGAGCAGTACTTC
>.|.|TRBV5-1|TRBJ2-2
CASSSRTFANTGELFF
TGCGCCAGCAGCTCCCGGACCTTCGCTAACACCGGGGAGCTGTTTTTT
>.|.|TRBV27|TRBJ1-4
CASSRVLTNEKLFF
TGTGCCAGCAGCCGGGTGTTAACTAATGAAAAACTGTTTTTT
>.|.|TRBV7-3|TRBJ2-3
CASSLMGDTDTQYF
TGTGCCAGCAGCTTAATGGGAGATACAGATACGCAGTATTTT
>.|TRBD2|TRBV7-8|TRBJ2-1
CASSTPSGSSYNEQFF
TGTGCCAGCAGCACACCTAGCGGCAGCTCCTACAATGAGCAGTTCTTC
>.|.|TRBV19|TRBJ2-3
CASSIGNSGGTQYF
TGTGCCAGTAGTATAGGCAATAGCGGTGGGACGCAGTATTTT
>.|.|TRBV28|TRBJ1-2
CASSLGRDYGYTF
TGTGCCAGCAGTTTGGGTCGGGACTATGGCTACACCTTC
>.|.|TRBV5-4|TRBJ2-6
CASSLALDGSGANVLTF
TGTGCCAGCAGCTTGGCCCTGGATGGCTCTGGGGCCAACGTCCTGACTTTC
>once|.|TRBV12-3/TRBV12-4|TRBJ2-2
CASRQMNTGELFF
TGTGCCAGCCGACAGATGAACACCGGGGAGCTGTTTTTT
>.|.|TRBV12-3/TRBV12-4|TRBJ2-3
CASSLVSTDTQYF
TGTGCCAGCAGTTTAGTGTCCACAGATACGCAGTATTTT
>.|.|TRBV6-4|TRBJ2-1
CASSGSGLSSDEQFF
TGTGCCAGCAGTGGATCGGGACTGTCTTCCGATGAGCAGTTCTTC
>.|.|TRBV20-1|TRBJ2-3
CSASPSTDTQYF
TGCAGTGCCAGTCCTAGCACAGATACGCAGTATTTT
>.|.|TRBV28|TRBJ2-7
CATRDGTYEQYF
TGTGCCACCAGGGACGGAACCTACGAGCAGTACTTC
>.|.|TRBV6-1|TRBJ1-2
CASSEQGRRGYTF
TGTGCCAGCAGTGAACAGGGGCGGCGTGGCTACACCTTC
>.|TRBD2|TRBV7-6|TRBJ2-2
CASSFRGGTTGELFF
TGTGCCAGCAGCTTCCGGGGGGGAACCACCGGGGAGCTGTTTTTT
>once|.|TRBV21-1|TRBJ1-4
CASSKTEGGGEAKLFF
TGTGCCAGCAGTAAAACAGAAGGAGGAGGAGAAGCGAAACTGTTTTTT
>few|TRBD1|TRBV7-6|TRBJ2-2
CASRVGQGRTGELFF
TGTGCCAGCAGGGTTGGACAGGGACGCACCGGGGAGCTGTTTTTT
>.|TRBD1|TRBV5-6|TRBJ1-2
CASSLGDRANYGYTF
TGTGCCAGCAGCCTAGGGGACAGAGCTAACTATGGCTACACCTTC
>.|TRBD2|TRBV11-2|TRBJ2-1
CASSSLRGGGEQFF
TGTGCCAGCAGCTCCCTCCGGGGGGGCGGAGAGCAGTTCTTC